Listed below are T cell receptor beta chains from one sample, sequenced in a study of metastatic and nonmetastatic thyroid tumors. MiXCR was used by TCRdb to re-call the PCR reads. The sample has roughly 30,000 clones, 3.7% seen once. What was sequenced was blood. The receptors here all came from a male donor with papillary thyroid cancer or a benign thyroid nodule (not recorded which). Some clones in this sample may be carry-over from other donors' samples. CDR3s include the opening cysteine and the closing phenylalanine or tryptophan. The order of the fields is J gene, clone size, D gene, V gene, CDR3 protein, CDR3 DNA. D genes are given only for firm matches. Size is stated for part of the rows, as once, few or many counts, or as a class when the clone is expanded.

J gene: TRBJ2-1
clone size: NA
D gene: TRBD1
V gene: TRBV11-2
CDR3 protein: CASILFAGGVDEQVF
CDR3 DNA: TGTGCCAGCATCTTATTTGCAGGGGGAGTCGATGAGCAGGTCTTC

J gene: TRBJ2-3
clone size: medium-sized
D gene: NA
V gene: TRBV6-1
CDR3 protein: CASTAGQWADTQYF
CDR3 DNA: TGTGCCAGCACGGCAGGGCAGTGGGCAGATACGCAGTATTTT

J gene: TRBJ1-5
clone size: NA
D gene: NA
V gene: TRBV15
CDR3 protein: CATSMGPAQPQHF
CDR3 DNA: TGTGCCACCAGCATGGGACCCGCTCAGCCCCAGCATTTT

J gene: TRBJ2-6
clone size: many
D gene: NA
V gene: TRBV6-2/TRBV6-3
CDR3 protein: CASQAGGDPGANVLTF
CDR3 DNA: TGTGCCAGCCAGGCGGGTGGGGACCCTGGGGCCAACGTCCTGACCTTC

J gene: TRBJ1-1
clone size: many
D gene: NA
V gene: TRBV14
CDR3 protein: CVSSQDTPGDEAFF
CDR3 DNA: TGTGTCAGCAGCCAAGATACGCCAGGGGATGAAGCTTTCTTT

J gene: TRBJ1-4
clone size: NA
D gene: NA
V gene: TRBV12-3/TRBV12-4
CDR3 protein: CASSPFRGETNEKLFF
CDR3 DNA: TGTGCCAGTAGTCCCTTTCGGGGGGAGACTAATGAAAAACTGTTTTTT

J gene: TRBJ1-2
clone size: few
D gene: NA
V gene: TRBV6-1
CDR3 protein: CASSEAIQGDGYTF
CDR3 DNA: TGTGCCAGCAGTGAAGCTATCCAGGGTGATGGCTACACCTTC

J gene: TRBJ1-2
clone size: NA
D gene: NA
V gene: TRBV27
CDR3 protein: CASRSQVSYTF
CDR3 DNA: TGTGCCAGCAGGAGCCAGGTCAGCTACACCTTC

J gene: TRBJ2-3
clone size: few
D gene: NA
V gene: TRBV28
CDR3 protein: CASRNLRTADTQYF
CDR3 DNA: TGTGCCAGCAGAAACTTGCGGACCGCAGATACGCAGTATTTT

J gene: TRBJ2-7
clone size: NA
D gene: NA
V gene: TRBV28
CDR3 protein: CASRPTSGAINEQYF
CDR3 DNA: TGTGCCAGCAGGCCAACGTCGGGGGCGATAAACGAGCAGTACTTC

J gene: TRBJ1-5
clone size: many
D gene: NA
V gene: TRBV20-1
CDR3 protein: CSATDRSNQPQHF
CDR3 DNA: TGCAGTGCGACCGACAGAAGCAATCAGCCCCAGCATTTT

J gene: TRBJ2-1
clone size: NA
D gene: NA
V gene: TRBV20-1
CDR3 protein: CSANPGPRNEKFF
CDR3 DNA: TGCAGTGCTAACCCGGGACCCCGAAATGAGAAGTTCTTC

J gene: TRBJ1-2
clone size: NA
D gene: TRBD1
V gene: TRBV6-1
CDR3 protein: CASGTEVGGYTF
CDR3 DNA: TGTGCCAGCGGGACAGAAGTGGGTGGCTACACCTTC

J gene: TRBJ2-1
clone size: many
D gene: NA
V gene: TRBV11-3
CDR3 protein: CASSQGSYNEQFF
CDR3 DNA: TGTGCCAGCAGTCAGGGATCCTACAATGAGCAGTTCTTC

J gene: TRBJ2-1
clone size: many
D gene: NA
V gene: TRBV6-1
CDR3 protein: CATHRGDLGEQFF
CDR3 DNA: TGTGCCACACACCGTGGGGACCTGGGGGAGCAGTTCTTC

J gene: TRBJ2-1
clone size: few
D gene: NA
V gene: TRBV27
CDR3 protein: CASRTGHGSYNEQFF
CDR3 DNA: TGTGCCAGCAGGACGGGACATGGCTCCTACAATGAGCAGTTCTTC

J gene: TRBJ1-1
clone size: few
D gene: NA
V gene: TRBV19
CDR3 protein: CASSIALNTEAFF
CDR3 DNA: TGTGCCAGTAGTATAGCCCTGAACACTGAAGCTTTCTTT

J gene: TRBJ1-1
clone size: few
D gene: TRBD1
V gene: TRBV12-3/TRBV12-4
CDR3 protein: CASRGTEKAFF
CDR3 DNA: TGTGCCAGCAGAGGGACAGAGAAAGCTTTCTTT

J gene: TRBJ2-2
clone size: few
D gene: TRBD2
V gene: TRBV6-5
CDR3 protein: CASSYLAGGTGELFF
CDR3 DNA: TGTGCCAGCAGTTATCTGGCGGGAGGAACCGGGGAGCTGTTTTTT

J gene: TRBJ2-3
clone size: many
D gene: TRBD2
V gene: TRBV30
CDR3 protein: CAWSVGLAGGNTQYF
CDR3 DNA: TGTGCCTGGAGTGTTGGACTAGCGGGAGGAAATACGCAGTATTTT

J gene: TRBJ1-2
clone size: many
D gene: TRBD1
V gene: TRBV7-8
CDR3 protein: CASSLAGTENYGYTF
CDR3 DNA: TGTGCCAGCAGCTTAGCGGGGACAGAGAACTATGGCTACACCTTC

J gene: TRBJ2-3
clone size: few
D gene: NA
V gene: TRBV12-3/TRBV12-4
CDR3 protein: CASSPLTYTDTQYF
CDR3 DNA: TGTGCCAGCAGCCCCCTTACCTACACAGATACGCAGTATTTT

J gene: TRBJ2-2
clone size: NA
D gene: NA
V gene: TRBV7-2
CDR3 protein: CASRVLGVETGELFF
CDR3 DNA: TGTGCCAGCCGAGTTCTGGGGGTAGAAACCGGGGAGCTGTTTTTT

J gene: TRBJ2-3
clone size: many
D gene: TRBD2
V gene: TRBV20-1
CDR3 protein: CSVIQGLASDTQYF
CDR3 DNA: TGCAGTGTTATCCAAGGACTAGCCTCAGATACGCAGTATTTT

J gene: TRBJ2-5
clone size: few
D gene: TRBD2
V gene: TRBV6-2/TRBV6-3
CDR3 protein: CASSYGPWTSHPGTQYF
CDR3 DNA: TGTGCCAGCAGTTATGGTCCGTGGACTAGCCACCCCGGAACCCAGTACTTC

J gene: TRBJ1-1
clone size: few
D gene: TRBD1
V gene: TRBV7-2
CDR3 protein: CASSSQGVNTEAFF
CDR3 DNA: TGTGCCAGCAGCTCCCAGGGGGTGAACACTGAAGCTTTCTTT

J gene: TRBJ2-7
clone size: few
D gene: NA
V gene: TRBV20-1
CDR3 protein: CSARGWRDYEQYF
CDR3 DNA: TGCAGTGCTAGAGGTTGGAGGGACTACGAGCAGTACTTC

J gene: TRBJ2-7
clone size: medium-sized
D gene: NA
V gene: TRBV6-1
CDR3 protein: CASSTLYEQYF
CDR3 DNA: TGTGCCAGCAGCACCCTCTACGAGCAGTACTTC

J gene: TRBJ2-3
clone size: NA
D gene: NA
V gene: TRBV6-5
CDR3 protein: CASSYERSLADTQYF
CDR3 DNA: TGTGCCAGCAGTTACGAGCGATCCCTGGCAGATACGCAGTATTTT

J gene: TRBJ1-2
clone size: NA
D gene: NA
V gene: TRBV28
CDR3 protein: CASSFPGVRYGYTF
CDR3 DNA: TGTGCCAGCAGTTTCCCAGGGGTCCGCTATGGCTACACCTTC

J gene: TRBJ2-3
clone size: NA
D gene: NA
V gene: TRBV6-4
CDR3 protein: CASSDSEGHTDTQYF
CDR3 DNA: TGTGCCAGCAGTGACTCGGAGGGCCACACAGATACGCAGTATTTT

J gene: TRBJ2-7
clone size: many
D gene: NA
V gene: TRBV20-1
CDR3 protein: CSARKDEQYF
CDR3 DNA: TGCAGTGCTAGGAAGGACGAGCAGTACTTC

J gene: TRBJ1-3
clone size: many
D gene: NA
V gene: TRBV24-1
CDR3 protein: CATSDSSRGNTIYF
CDR3 DNA: TGTGCCACCAGTGATTCCTCGAGAGGAAACACCATATATTTT

J gene: TRBJ2-2
clone size: NA
D gene: NA
V gene: TRBV7-8
CDR3 protein: CASTPPLRMNTGELFF
CDR3 DNA: TGTGCCAGCACCCCTCCCTTGCGAATGAACACCGGGGAGCTGTTTTTT

J gene: TRBJ1-5
clone size: NA
D gene: NA
V gene: TRBV6-2/TRBV6-3
CDR3 protein: CASSYLGGGNQPQHF
CDR3 DNA: TGTGCCAGCAGTTACTTGGGCGGAGGTAATCAGCCCCAGCATTTT

J gene: TRBJ2-1
clone size: medium-sized
D gene: TRBD2
V gene: TRBV28
CDR3 protein: CASSLAGLAGGNEQFF
CDR3 DNA: TGTGCCAGCAGTTTAGCTGGACTAGCGGGAGGTAATGAGCAGTTCTTC

J gene: TRBJ2-1
clone size: NA
D gene: NA
V gene: TRBV30
CDR3 protein: CAWSVYGVQVAYNEQFF
CDR3 DNA: TGTGCCTGGAGTGTATACGGGGTGCAGGTGGCCTACAATGAGCAGTTCTTC

J gene: TRBJ2-7
clone size: many
D gene: TRBD2
V gene: TRBV19
CDR3 protein: CASSVQAGSYEQYF
CDR3 DNA: TGTGCCAGTAGTGTTCAAGCGGGGTCCTACGAGCAGTACTTC

J gene: TRBJ2-3
clone size: few
D gene: NA
V gene: TRBV2
CDR3 protein: CASSRQADTQYF
CDR3 DNA: TGTGCCAGCAGCCGCCAGGCAGATACGCAGTATTTT

J gene: TRBJ2-1
clone size: few
D gene: TRBD2
V gene: TRBV7-9
CDR3 protein: CASSLTAGTSWRGYNEQFF
CDR3 DNA: TGTGCCAGCAGCTTGACAGCAGGGACTAGCTGGAGAGGGTACAATGAGCAGTTCTTC

J gene: TRBJ2-7
clone size: NA
D gene: NA
V gene: TRBV11-2
CDR3 protein: CASSEGSYEQYF
CDR3 DNA: TGTGCCAGCAGCGAAGGTTCGTACGAGCAGTACTTC

J gene: TRBJ2-5
clone size: few
D gene: TRBD2
V gene: TRBV27
CDR3 protein: CASRPSGGPMETQYF
CDR3 DNA: TGTGCCAGCAGACCTAGCGGGGGGCCCATGGAGACCCAGTACTTC

J gene: TRBJ2-5
clone size: many
D gene: TRBD2
V gene: TRBV7-9
CDR3 protein: CASSGGLAEETQYF
CDR3 DNA: TGTGCCAGCAGTGGTGGACTAGCGGAAGAGACCCAGTACTTC

J gene: TRBJ2-3
clone size: many
D gene: TRBD1
V gene: TRBV6-1
CDR3 protein: CASFRDRGRGSVDTQYF
CDR3 DNA: TGTGCCAGCTTCCGGGACAGGGGGCGCGGCTCCGTAGATACGCAGTATTTT

J gene: TRBJ2-3
clone size: medium-sized
D gene: NA
V gene: TRBV12-5
CDR3 protein: CASGLGDTQYF
CDR3 DNA: TGTGCTAGTGGTTTGGGCGATACGCAGTATTTT

J gene: TRBJ1-2
clone size: NA
D gene: NA
V gene: TRBV7-8
CDR3 protein: CASSLAGQGTIDGYTF
CDR3 DNA: TGTGCCAGCAGCTTAGCAGGCCAGGGTACGATTGATGGCTACACCTTC

J gene: TRBJ1-5
clone size: few
D gene: NA
V gene: TRBV6-1
CDR3 protein: CASSRYFSQPQHF
CDR3 DNA: TGTGCCAGCAGTAGGTACTTTTCTCAGCCCCAGCATTTT

J gene: TRBJ2-3
clone size: NA
D gene: TRBD2
V gene: TRBV11-2
CDR3 protein: CASITSGGTDTQYF
CDR3 DNA: TGTGCCAGCATCACTAGCGGGGGCACAGATACGCAGTATTTT

J gene: TRBJ1-2
clone size: NA
D gene: NA
V gene: TRBV20-1
CDR3 protein: CSSSGAPGRSRYTF
CDR3 DNA: TGCAGTTCTAGTGGTGCTCCGGGACGGTCGCGCTACACCTTC